This paragraph covers one T cell receptor (beta chain) sequence. Its antigen remains unknown. These data are taken from a study of T cell responses to AZD1222 COVID-19 vaccine. About the research overall: Investigators merged groups given second doses at roughly 4 or roughly 12 weeks.

Measured with immunoSEQ multiplex PCR; TCRdb has only the in-frame clones, and not every one. The sample lists some 130,000 clones, around nine tenths seen once, with around 2.4% in the top ten. General study results and limits: Breadth and depth of Spike-specific TCRs rose after two AZD1222 doses. As reported, nearly half of all spike-specific TCRs target variant regions that are unmutated. There were repertoire samples only from the period after the peak T cell response.

Per the germline V gene, CDR1 is MNHEY and CDR2 is SVGAGI. This CDR3 comprises 14 residues. With 2 bases removed from V and 4 bases from J, the gap between germline ends came to 11 bases. This TCR was recovered from an adult in good health. The chain has TRBV6-5 and TRBJ1-2, with unresolved D. The sequenced sample was peripheral blood, obtained on day 0 of AZD1222 vaccination. As DNA, the CDR3 is TGTGCCAGCAGTTACAAGGAGAAGAGCTATGGCTACACCTTC. Translated, it gives CASSYKEKSYGYTF.